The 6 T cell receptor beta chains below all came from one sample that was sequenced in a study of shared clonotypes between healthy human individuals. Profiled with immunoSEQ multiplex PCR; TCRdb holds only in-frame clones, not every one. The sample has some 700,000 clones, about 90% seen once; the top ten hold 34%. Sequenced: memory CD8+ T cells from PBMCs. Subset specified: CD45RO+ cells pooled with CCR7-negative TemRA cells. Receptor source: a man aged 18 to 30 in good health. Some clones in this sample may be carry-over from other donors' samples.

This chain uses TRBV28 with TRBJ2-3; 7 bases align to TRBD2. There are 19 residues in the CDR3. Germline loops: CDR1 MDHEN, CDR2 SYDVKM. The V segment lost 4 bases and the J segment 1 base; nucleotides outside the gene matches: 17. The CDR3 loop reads CASSSRKRWEGSGTDTQYF. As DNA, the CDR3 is TGTGCCAGCAGTTCTAGAAAAAGATGGGAGGGTTCTGGCACAGATACGCAGTATTTT.

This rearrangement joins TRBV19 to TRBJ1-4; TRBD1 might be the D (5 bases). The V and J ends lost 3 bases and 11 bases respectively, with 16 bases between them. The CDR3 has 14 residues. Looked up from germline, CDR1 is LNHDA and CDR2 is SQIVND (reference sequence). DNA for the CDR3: TGTGCCAGTAGTATGTTGACGGCCGGGGGGAAACTGTTTTTT. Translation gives CASSMLTAGGKLFF.

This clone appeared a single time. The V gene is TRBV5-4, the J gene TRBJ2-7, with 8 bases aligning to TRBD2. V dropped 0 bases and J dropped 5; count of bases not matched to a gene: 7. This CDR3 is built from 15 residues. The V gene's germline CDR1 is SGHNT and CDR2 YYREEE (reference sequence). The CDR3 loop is CASSLGTSRQDEQYF. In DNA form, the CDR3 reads TGTGCCAGCAGCTTGGGGACTAGCCGCCAGGACGAGCAGTACTTC.

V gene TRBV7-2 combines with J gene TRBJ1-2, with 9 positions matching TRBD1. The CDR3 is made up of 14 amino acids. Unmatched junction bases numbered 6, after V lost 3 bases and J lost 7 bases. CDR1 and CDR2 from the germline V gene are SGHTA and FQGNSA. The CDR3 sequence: CASSFRDRVFGYTF. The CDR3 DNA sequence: TGTGCCAGCAGCTTCCGGGACAGGGTTTTTGGCTACACCTTC.

The CDR3 DNA is TGTGCCAGCAGTTTATTAGTAGCGGGGGGGACCCAGTACTTC. Translation: CASSLLVAGGTQYF. This chain links TRBV28 with TRBJ2-5, with 10 positions matching TRBD2. Germline values: CDR1 MDHEN, CDR2 SYDVKM. J lost 7 bases, V lost 1 base, and 3 bases had no gene match. The CDR3 spans 14 residues.

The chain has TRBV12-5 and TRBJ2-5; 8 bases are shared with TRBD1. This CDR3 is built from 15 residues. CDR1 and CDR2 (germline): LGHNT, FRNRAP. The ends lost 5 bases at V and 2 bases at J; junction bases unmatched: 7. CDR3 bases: TGTGCTAGTGGTCCTGGGACAGGAGGACAAGAGACCCAGTACTTC. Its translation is CASGPGTGGQETQYF.